The 7 T cell receptor beta chains reported below all come from one sample, sequenced in a study of T cells in localized non-small cell lung cancer. Clones were sequenced by immunoSEQ multiplex PCR, and TCRdb holds only the in-frame ones, with some missing. The sample consists of 60,000 to 85,000 clones, 70% to 90% of them appearing once. Material: peripheral blood, obtained before any cancer treatment. These receptor sequences come from a male donor at least 60 years old with stage III squamous cell lung carcinoma.

This chain links TRBV7-2 with TRBJ1-1; D gene unclear. CDR3 length: 15 residues. In germline, CDR1 is SGHTA, CDR2 FQGNSA. Trimming pared 0 bases from V and 11 bases from J, leaving 19 bases between. Here the CDR3 DNA reads TGTGCCAGCAGCTTAGCGCCTCGGATCGGGCTTCGGGCTTTCTTT. As protein: CASSLAPRIGLRAFF. Filled out from reference TRBV7-2 and TRBJ1-1, the complete variable domain reads GAGVSQSPSNKVTEKGKDVELRCDPISGHTALYWYRQSLGQGLEFLIYFQGNSAPDKSGLPSDRFSAERTGGSVSTLTIQRTQQEDSAVYLCASSLAPRIGLRAFFGQGTRLTVV.

The rearrangement links TRBV5-1 to TRBJ2-3, with 9 bases matching TRBD2. This CDR3 comprises 16 residues. Germline trimming cut 0 bases from V and 0 bases from J; bases unmatched to any gene: 2. Per germline, CDR1 SGHRS and CDR2 YFSETQ. CDR3 sequence (DNA): TGCGCCAGCAGCTTGGGGAGCGGGGGGAGCACAGATACGCAGTATTTT. This gives the protein CASSLGSGGSTDTQYF.

The chain combines TRBV2 with TRBJ2-7; D might be TRBD1 or TRBD2, each matching 6 bases. V lost 8 bases and J 5 bases, leaving 16 bases between the germline ends. The germline V gene encodes CDR1 SNHLY and CDR2 FYNNEI. This CDR3 comprises 13 residues. CDR3 residues: CASGVVRGDEQYF. Written as DNA, the CDR3 is TGTGCCAGCGGGGTCGTGAGGGGGGACGAGCAGTACTTC.

The chain uses TRBV28 and TRBJ1-5; 9 nucleotides match TRBD1. V was clipped by 5 bases and J by 6 bases; unmatched bases: 8. The CDR3 has 15 residues. Germline CDR1 and CDR2: MDHEN and SYDVKM. The CDR3 nucleotides read TGTGCCAGCAGTACTGGACAGGGGATGGCTCAGCCCCAGCATTTT. This sequence encodes CASSTGQGMAQPQHF. Using reference TRBV28 and TRBJ1-5 for the parts outside the CDR3, the full variable domain is DVKVTQSSRYLVKRTGEKVFLECVQDMDHENMFWYRQDPGLGLRLIYFSYDVKMKEKGDIPEGYSVSREKKERFSLILESASTNQTSMYLCASSTGQGMAQPQHFGDGTRLSIL.

The chain links TRBV6-1 to TRBJ2-5; 13 positions match TRBD2. CDR1 and CDR2 from the germline V gene are MNHNS and SASEGT. CDR3 length: 18 residues. The V gene end was trimmed by 4 bases and the J gene end by 7 bases; junction bases not matched to a gene: 15. The CDR3 DNA follows: TGTGCCAGCAGTGGACCGGGACTAGCGGGGACTACCCCCGGGACCCAGTACTTC. Protein: CASSGPGLAGTTPGTQYF.

The rearrangement links TRBV9 to TRBJ1-1; D gene uncertain. V was trimmed by 4 bases and J by 5 bases, leaving 15 bases between them. CDR1 SGDLS and CDR2 YYNGEE come from the germline V gene. The CDR3 sequence is 14 residues long. This chain's CDR3 is CASSPLWEGTEAFF. In nucleotides, the CDR3 is TGTGCCAGCAGCCCCCTCTGGGAGGGAACTGAAGCTTTCTTT.

The V call is TRBV29-1, the J call TRBJ1-3; D is ambiguous. V gave up 5 bases and J gave up 0 bases, with 11 bases separating them. Germline V gene data show CDR1 as SQVTM and CDR2 as ANQGSEA. CDR3 length equals 14 residues. This CDR3 is CSVSTAVSGNTIYF. CDR3 nucleotide sequence: TGCAGCGTTTCCACAGCGGTCTCTGGAAACACCATATATTTT.